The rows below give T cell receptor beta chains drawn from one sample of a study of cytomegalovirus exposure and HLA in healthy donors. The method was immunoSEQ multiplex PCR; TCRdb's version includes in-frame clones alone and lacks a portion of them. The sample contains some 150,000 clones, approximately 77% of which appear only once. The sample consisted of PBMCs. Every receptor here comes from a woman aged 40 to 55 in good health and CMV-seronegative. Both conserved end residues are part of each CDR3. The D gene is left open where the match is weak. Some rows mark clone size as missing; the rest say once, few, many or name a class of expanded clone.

CDR3: CASRYRDRAFF
DNA: TGTGCCAGCAGATACAGGGACAGGGCTTTCTTT
D: TRBD1
size: few
J: TRBJ1-1
V: TRBV28

CDR3: CASHYPGTSNTEAFF
DNA: TGTGCCAGCCACTACCCCGGGACAAGCAACACTGAAGCTTTCTTT
D: NA
size: once
J: TRBJ1-1
V: TRBV2

CDR3: CASSLEVLSGGSYTF
DNA: TGTGCCAGCAGCTTAGAAGTCTTGTCAGGGGGCAGCTACACCTTC
D: TRBD1
size: few
J: TRBJ1-2
V: TRBV7-2

CDR3: CASRTPGQGARYEQYF
DNA: TGTGCCAGCAGAACGCCGGGACAGGGGGCGCGCTACGAGCAGTACTTC
D: TRBD1
size: NA
J: TRBJ2-7
V: TRBV2

CDR3: CASSPTSGGAGTGELFF
DNA: TGTGCCAGCTCACCGACTAGCGGGGGGGCGGGGACCGGGGAGCTGTTTTTT
D: TRBD2
size: NA
J: TRBJ2-2
V: TRBV18

CDR3: CASSSGAAYEQYF
DNA: TGTGCCAGCAGCTCAGGGGCGGCCTACGAACAGTACTTC
D: NA
size: NA
J: TRBJ2-7
V: TRBV7-2

CDR3: CASSLAGSYEQYF
DNA: TGTGCCAGCAGCTTAGCCGGCTCCTACGAGCAGTACTTC
D: NA
size: NA
J: TRBJ2-7
V: TRBV7-9

CDR3: CAISETGGGNYGYTF
DNA: TGTGCCATCAGTGAGACAGGGGGAGGTAACTATGGCTACACCTTC
D: TRBD1
size: NA
J: TRBJ1-2
V: TRBV10-3

CDR3: CASRRRAGTGTIETQYF
DNA: TGTGCCAGCAGAAGAAGGGCCGGGACAGGGACTATAGAGACCCAGTACTTC
D: TRBD1
size: few
J: TRBJ2-5
V: TRBV2

CDR3: CASKQSSYNSPLHF
DNA: TGCGCCAGTAAACAGAGCTCCTATAATTCACCCCTCCACTTT
D: NA
size: NA
J: TRBJ1-6
V: TRBV5-1

CDR3: CASSPRGDRAWDTQYF
DNA: TGTGCCAGCAGCCCCCGGGGGGACAGGGCTTGGGATACGCAGTATTTT
D: TRBD1
size: few
J: TRBJ2-3
V: TRBV7-8

CDR3: CASSFAGIDYGYTF
DNA: TGTGCCAGCAGCTTCGCAGGGATTGACTATGGCTACACCTTC
D: NA
size: few
J: TRBJ1-2
V: TRBV7-9

CDR3: CASISTGALREQYF
DNA: TGTGCCAGTATCTCGACAGGGGCCCTTAGGGAGCAGTACTTC
D: TRBD1
size: NA
J: TRBJ2-7
V: TRBV19

CDR3: CASSLDGGGSSYNSPLHF
DNA: TGTGCCAGCAGCTTAGATGGCGGCGGGAGCTCCTATAATTCACCCCTCCACTTT
D: NA
size: NA
J: TRBJ1-6
V: TRBV11-2

CDR3: CASRGTVLNTEAFF
DNA: TGTGCCAGTAGAGGGACAGTTTTGAACACTGAAGCTTTCTTT
D: TRBD1
size: NA
J: TRBJ1-1
V: TRBV7-9

CDR3: CASRGGALSYEQYF
DNA: TGTGCCTCCAGGGGAGGGGCTTTGTCCTACGAGCAGTACTTC
D: NA
size: once
J: TRBJ2-7
V: TRBV10-3

CDR3: CASSEVGTSANTGELFF
DNA: TGTGCCAGCAGTGAAGTGGGGACTAGCGCGAACACCGGGGAGCTGTTTTTT
D: TRBD2
size: NA
J: TRBJ2-2
V: TRBV6-1

CDR3: CASSLGILSYEQYF
DNA: TGTGCCAGCAGCTTAGGTATCCTGTCCTACGAGCAGTACTTC
D: NA
size: NA
J: TRBJ2-7
V: TRBV13

CDR3: CASSQDRTAGGKLFF
DNA: TGCGCCAGCAGCCAAGATCGGACAGCCGGCGGAAAACTGTTTTTT
D: NA
size: few
J: TRBJ1-4
V: TRBV4-1

CDR3: CASSLPVGNTEAFF
DNA: TGTGCCAGCAGTTTACCGGTTGGGAACACTGAAGCTTTCTTT
D: NA
size: NA
J: TRBJ1-1
V: TRBV6-6

CDR3: CASSRAGTGDLRRQYF
DNA: TGCGCCAGCAGCCGCGCCGGGACAGGGGACCTCCGTCGGCAGTACTTC
D: TRBD1
size: few
J: TRBJ2-7
V: TRBV5-1

CDR3: CASSQGYRTSNTGELFF
DNA: TGCGCCAGCAGCCAAGGTTACAGAACCTCGAACACCGGGGAGCTGTTTTTT
D: NA
size: few
J: TRBJ2-2
V: TRBV4-1

CDR3: CATSREQGRFTNEKLFF
DNA: TGTGCCACCAGCAGAGAACAGGGCCGGTTTACTAATGAAAAACTGTTTTTT
D: NA
size: NA
J: TRBJ1-4
V: TRBV15

CDR3: CSSSLESSDLHF
DNA: TGTTCCAGCAGCTTAGAGTCGTCAGACCTCCACTTT
D: NA
size: NA
J: TRBJ1-6
V: TRBV7-9

CDR3: CASSVDWNTEAFF
DNA: TGTGCCAGCAGCGTGGACTGGAACACTGAAGCTTTCTTT
D: NA
size: NA
J: TRBJ1-1
V: TRBV7-3

CDR3: CASSKQHQETQYF
DNA: TGTGCCAGCAGCAAGCAACACCAAGAGACCCAGTACTTC
D: NA
size: NA
J: TRBJ2-5
V: TRBV5-6

CDR3: CASSEPFAEAFF
DNA: TGTGCCAGCAGTGAACCTTTCGCTGAAGCTTTCTTT
D: NA
size: few
J: TRBJ1-1
V: TRBV25-1

CDR3: CASSIGGVGNEQYF
DNA: TGTGCCAGTAGTATAGGGGGAGTAGGGAACGAGCAGTACTTC
D: NA
size: NA
J: TRBJ2-7
V: TRBV19

CDR3: CASSSLRGLSTEAFF
DNA: TGTGCCAGCAGTTCCCTAAGAGGGTTGAGCACTGAAGCTTTCTTT
D: NA
size: NA
J: TRBJ1-1
V: TRBV6-5

CDR3: CASTDAWGHHYEQYF
DNA: TGTGCCAGCACCGATGCTTGGGGACACCACTACGAGCAGTACTTC
D: NA
size: NA
J: TRBJ2-7
V: TRBV28

CDR3: CASSHATGGPARSEAFF
DNA: TGTGCCAGCAGCCACGCAACAGGGGGCCCCGCTAGAAGTGAAGCTTTCTTT
D: TRBD1
size: NA
J: TRBJ1-1
V: TRBV14

CDR3: CASSRSWGTGGYEQYF
DNA: TGTGCCAGCAGTAGGAGTTGGGGGACAGGGGGCTACGAGCAGTACTTC
D: TRBD1
size: NA
J: TRBJ2-7
V: TRBV27

CDR3: CASSLLDQPQHF
DNA: TGTGCCAGCAGCTTGCTAGATCAGCCCCAGCATTTT
D: NA
size: few
J: TRBJ1-5
V: TRBV5-6

CDR3: CASSVGTSGAHRGQETQYF
DNA: TGTGCCAGCAGCGTAGGGACTAGCGGGGCCCACCGGGGGCAAGAGACCCAGTACTTC
D: TRBD2
size: NA
J: TRBJ2-5
V: TRBV9

CDR3: CASSSTAGTGGGGNEKLFF
DNA: TGTGCCAGCAGCTCGACCGCCGGGACAGGGGGAGGGGGTAATGAAAAACTGTTTTTT
D: TRBD1
size: NA
J: TRBJ1-4
V: TRBV7-9

CDR3: CASSQAGTLSSYEQYF
DNA: TGTGCCAGCAGCCAAGCAGGTACTTTGAGCTCCTACGAGCAGTACTTC
D: NA
size: NA
J: TRBJ2-7
V: TRBV4-2

CDR3: CASSATEDNYEQYF
DNA: TGTGCCAGCAGCGCGACAGAAGATAACTACGAGCAGTACTTC
D: NA
size: NA
J: TRBJ2-7
V: TRBV6-5

CDR3: CASSYDRTGMNTEAFF
DNA: TGTGCCAGCAGTTACGACCGGACGGGAATGAACACTGAAGCTTTCTTT
D: NA
size: few
J: TRBJ1-1
V: TRBV6-6

CDR3: CASSPYSINQPQHF
DNA: TGTGCCAGCAGCCCGTACAGTATCAATCAGCCCCAGCATTTT
D: NA
size: NA
J: TRBJ1-5
V: TRBV7-2

CDR3: CASSYSSLVGDGYTF
DNA: TGTGCCAGCAGTTACTCTTCATTAGTCGGAGATGGCTACACCTTC
D: NA
size: NA
J: TRBJ1-2
V: TRBV6-5

CDR3: CASSPTGMSNRPQHF
DNA: TGTGCCAGCAGTCCGACAGGGATGAGCAATCGGCCCCAGCATTTT
D: TRBD1
size: NA
J: TRBJ1-5
V: TRBV2

CDR3: CSLQDSSYNEQFF
DNA: TGCAGCCTGCAGGACAGCTCCTACAATGAGCAGTTCTTC
D: NA
size: once
J: TRBJ2-1
V: TRBV29-1

CDR3: CASGPVGTSVEQYF
DNA: TGTGCCAGCGGACCAGTCGGGACTAGCGTAGAGCAGTACTTC
D: TRBD2
size: NA
J: TRBJ2-7
V: TRBV6-6

CDR3: CASNYGLRDTEAFF
DNA: TGTGCCAGCAATTACGGGCTCAGAGACACTGAAGCTTTCTTT
D: NA
size: NA
J: TRBJ1-1
V: TRBV6-6

CDR3: CASSQQRGVLGYGYPF
DNA: TGCGCCAGCAGCCAACAACGGGGGGTACTTGGCTATGGCTACCCCTTC
D: NA
size: few
J: TRBJ1-2
V: TRBV4-3

CDR3: CASSQGGQSRVPQHF
DNA: TGTGCCAGCTCTCAAGGGGGACAGAGCCGAGTGCCCCAGCATTTT
D: TRBD1
size: NA
J: TRBJ1-5
V: TRBV18

CDR3: CASSSVNGQGADTQYF
DNA: TGCGCCAGCAGCTCGGTTAATGGACAGGGAGCAGATACGCAGTATTTT
D: TRBD1
size: NA
J: TRBJ2-3
V: TRBV5-1

CDR3: CASSFFGGIYEQYF
DNA: TGTGCCAGCAGCTTTTTTGGCGGGATCTACGAGCAGTACTTC
D: NA
size: NA
J: TRBJ2-7
V: TRBV7-2

CDR3: CASSQGRANQPQHF
DNA: TGTGCCAGCAGTCAAGGCAGGGCGAACCAGCCCCAGCATTTT
D: NA
size: NA
J: TRBJ1-5
V: TRBV2

CDR3: CASSRGGGETQNTEAFF
DNA: TGTGCCAGCAGCCGAGGGGGTGGTGAGACCCAGAACACTGAAGCTTTCTTT
D: NA
size: NA
J: TRBJ1-1
V: TRBV5-8

CDR3: CASSLRGGRDTQYF
DNA: TGCGCCAGCAGCCTGCGGGGGGGGAGGGATACGCAGTATTTT
D: TRBD2
size: once
J: TRBJ2-3
V: TRBV5-1

CDR3: CASSVHGFNEKLFF
DNA: TGTGCCAGCAGTGTACACGGGTTTAATGAAAAACTGTTTTTT
D: NA
size: NA
J: TRBJ1-4
V: TRBV6-1